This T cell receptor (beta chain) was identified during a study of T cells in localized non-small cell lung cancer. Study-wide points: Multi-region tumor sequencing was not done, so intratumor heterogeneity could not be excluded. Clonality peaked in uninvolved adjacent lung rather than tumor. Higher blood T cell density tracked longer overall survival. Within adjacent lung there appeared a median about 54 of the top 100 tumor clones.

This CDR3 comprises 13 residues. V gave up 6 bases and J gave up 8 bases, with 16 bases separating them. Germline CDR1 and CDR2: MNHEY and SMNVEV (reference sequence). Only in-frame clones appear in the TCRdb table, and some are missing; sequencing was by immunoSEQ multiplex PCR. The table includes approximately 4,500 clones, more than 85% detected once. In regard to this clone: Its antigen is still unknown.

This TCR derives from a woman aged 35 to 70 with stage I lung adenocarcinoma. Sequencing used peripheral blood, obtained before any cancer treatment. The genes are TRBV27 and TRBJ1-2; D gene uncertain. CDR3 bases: TGTGCCAGCAGCCCGTGGATTAGGGAGGGCTACACCTTC. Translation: CASSPWIREGYTF.